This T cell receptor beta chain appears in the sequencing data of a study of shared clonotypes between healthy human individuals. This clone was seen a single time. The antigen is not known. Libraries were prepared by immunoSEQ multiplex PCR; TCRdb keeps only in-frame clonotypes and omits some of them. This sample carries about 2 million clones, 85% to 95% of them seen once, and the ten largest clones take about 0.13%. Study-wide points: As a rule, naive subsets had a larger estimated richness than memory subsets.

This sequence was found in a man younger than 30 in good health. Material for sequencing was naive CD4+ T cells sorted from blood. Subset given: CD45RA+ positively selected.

The CDR3: CASSPSARGNTIYF. Written as DNA, the CDR3 is TGTGCCAGCAGCCCAAGCGCCAGGGGAAACACCATATATTTT. V usage is TRBV7-2 and J usage is TRBJ1-3, with D uncertain. The CDR3 runs to 14 residues. The V gene's germline CDR1 is SGHTA and CDR2 FQGNSA. V lost 5 bases, J lost 4 bases, and 12 bases lay in between.